The clone carrying this T cell receptor (beta chain) was recorded once. The entry originates in a study of cytomegalovirus exposure and HLA in healthy donors. V shed 3 bases and J shed 6 bases, with 3 bases lying between them. The germline V gene encodes CDR1 MGHRA and CDR2 YSYEKL. The CDR3 length is 11 residues. The PCR employed 60 Vbeta primers together with 13 Jbeta primers. Here immunoSEQ multiplex PCR was the method, and the copy in TCRdb shows in-frame clones only, minus some. The table shows 100,000 to 150,000 clones, with approximately 82% occurring only once. The chain uses TRBV4-1 and TRBJ1-5; D is uncertain. The clonotype comes from a man aged 18 to 29 in good health and CMV-seropositive. The sequencing sample was made of PBMCs. In DNA, the CDR3 is TGCGCCAGCAGCCATCGTCAGCCCCAGCATTTT. Amino acid sequence: CASSHRQPQHF.